This T cell receptor beta chain emerged from a study of OX40 agonist ivuxolimab in advanced cancers. Study in general: Every patient in dose escalation had hepatocellular carcinoma, melanoma, renal cell or head and neck cancer. Prior therapy, whether anti-PD-1, anti-PD-L1 or anti-CTLA-4, was allowed, and roughly 40% had some.

TCRdb's copy holds only in-frame clones and misses some; the assay was immunoSEQ multiplex PCR. The sample yields approximately 53,000 clones, about 93% seen once. The CDR3 is 14 amino acids. Germline V CDR1 and CDR2: MDHEN, SYDVKM. Trimming removed 1 base at V and 6 bases at J, with 12 bases between. The chain combines TRBV28 with TRBJ2-5, with no clear D. Here the sequenced sample was CD4+ or CD8+ T cells sorted from blood, taken in a trial of the OX40 agonist ivuxolimab. This TCR was sampled from an adult with an advanced solid tumor such as melanoma, head and neck, liver or kidney cancer. The CDR3 is CASSLFVGSQTQYF. In DNA form, the CDR3 reads TGTGCCAGCAGTTTATTCGTGGGATCGCAGACCCAGTACTTC.